The source of this TCR beta chain is a study of blood T cell repertoires in COVID-19. In the study overall: Acute-phase and convalescent COVID-19 samples originated in the United States, Italy and Spain. The analysed material was cDNA or gDNA that came from T cells, B-cell-depleted T cells, or PBMCs.

Original data processing: Estimates of nucleated cell counts were drawn from the amplification of reference gene primers. Using immunoSEQ multiplex PCR, the repertoire was profiled, and TCRdb retains in-frame clones only, with some absent. The V and J calls and the clone size are those of that table, but D and trimming were determined from the DNA. The table includes about 160,000 clones, approximately 86% detected once. The sequenced material came from peripheral blood. This TCR was recovered from a woman aged 55 to 70 who had recovered from COVID-19.

CDR3 nucleotide sequence: TGTGCCAGCACCCCGACCCCAGGGGATGGCTACACCTTC. Translated, it gives CASTPTPGDGYTF. This sequence joins TRBV11-2 and TRBJ1-2; D is perhaps TRBD1 (6 bases). V was trimmed by 7 bases and J by 6 bases, leaving 15 bases between them. The CDR3 totals 13 residues. The V gene's germline CDR1 is SGHAT and CDR2 FQNNGV.